This is a list of T cell receptor beta chains from one sample in a study of blood T cell repertoires in COVID-19. Using immunoSEQ multiplex PCR, the repertoire was profiled, and TCRdb retains in-frame clones only, with some absent. The table lists about 140,000 clones, roughly 84% of them singletons. The sequencing sample was made of PBMCs or T cells enriched from blood (not recorded which). Every receptor here comes from a man in his fifties in a cohort exposed to, infected with or recovered from COVID-19 (not recorded which). CDR3s include the opening cysteine and the closing phenylalanine or tryptophan. The D gene is left open where the match is weak. Size is stated for part of the rows, as once, few or many counts, or as a class when the clone is expanded.

d_call clone_size j_call v_call cdr3_aa cdr3_nt
- - TRBJ1-1 TRBV30 CAWSVPGRGITEAFF TGTGCCTGGAGTGTACCAGGGCGGGGAATCACTGAAGCTTTCTTT
- - TRBJ1-2 TRBV7-6 CASSSGTGGYGYTF TGTGCCAGCAGCTCTGGGACGGGGGGGTATGGCTACACCTTC
- - TRBJ2-2 TRBV5-1 CASSLTDYTGELFF TGCGCCAGCAGCCTGACTGACTACACCGGGGAGCTGTTTTTT
- - TRBJ2-4 TRBV21-1 CASSKGDRLLAKNIQYF TGTGCCAGCAGCAAAGGGGACAGACTTCTAGCCAAAAACATTCAGTACTTC
- few TRBJ2-3 TRBV5-1 CASSRSGPSTDTQYF TGCGCCAGCAGCCGCTCCGGTCCGAGCACAGATACGCAGTATTTT
- once TRBJ2-7 TRBV2 CARTTGSLQNEQYF TGTGCCAGGACGACAGGAAGCTTACAAAACGAGCAGTACTTC
- - TRBJ1-3 TRBV30 CAWRMTVRGNTIYF TGTGCCTGGAGGATGACAGTGCGTGGAAACACCATATATTTT
TRBD1 - TRBJ2-5 TRBV14 CASSYRDRAGGETQYF TGTGCCAGCAGCTACAGGGACAGGGCTGGGGGCGAGACCCAGTACTTC
- - TRBJ2-2 TRBV3-1/TRBV3-2 CASSQVGWGGGELFF TGTGCCAGCAGCCAAGTCGGTTGGGGCGGCGGGGAGCTGTTTTTT
- once TRBJ1-2 TRBV2 CASGGDYGYTF TGTGCCAGTGGGGGGGATTATGGCTACACCTTC
TRBD1 - TRBJ1-6 TRBV30 CAWRGQGNSPLHF TGTGCCTGGAGGGGACAGGGGAATTCACCCCTCCACTTT
- - TRBJ1-5 TRBV3-1/TRBV3-2 CASSQGRGAQPQHF TGTGCCAGCAGCCAAGGCAGGGGAGCTCAGCCCCAGCATTTT
TRBD1 - TRBJ1-5 TRBV18 CASSRGQPNSNQPQHF TGTGCCAGCTCAAGGGGACAGCCTAATAGCAATCAGCCCCAGCATTTT
- - TRBJ2-1 TRBV6-5 CASREVHEQFF TGTGCCAGCAGGGAGGTCCATGAGCAGTTCTTC
- - TRBJ1-6 TRBV4-1 CASSQDPLNSNSPLHF TGCGCCAGCAGCCAAGACCCCCTAAACTCCAATTCACCCCTCCACTTT
TRBD1 - TRBJ2-2 TRBV18 CASSSTGGMNTGELFF TGTGCCAGCTCGTCGACAGGGGGCATGAACACCGGGGAGCTGTTTTTT
- - TRBJ1-1 TRBV30 CAAAGNTEAFF TGTGCCGCCGCAGGAAACACTGAAGCTTTCTTT
- few TRBJ2-7 TRBV19 CASSIGRGYEQYF TGTGCCAGTAGTATTGGCAGGGGCTACGAGCAGTACTTC
TRBD1 - TRBJ1-4 TRBV4-2 CASSQAPAGTGANEKLFF TGTGCCAGCAGCCAAGCTCCCGCAGGGACAGGCGCTAATGAAAAACTGTTTTTT
TRBD1 - TRBJ1-5 TRBV28 CASSPLDREDQPQHF TGTGCCAGCAGTCCTTTGGACAGGGAGGATCAGCCCCAGCATTTT
- - TRBJ1-2 TRBV5-1 CASSTSDYGYTF TGCGCCAGCAGCACTTCGGACTATGGCTACACCTTC
TRBD2 - TRBJ2-7 TRBV20-1 CSASGTSGIYEQYF TGCAGTGCTAGTGGGACTAGCGGGATCTACGAGCAGTACTTC
- - TRBJ2-1 TRBV6-2/TRBV6-3 CASSPASYNEQFF TGTGCCAGCAGCCCGGCCTCCTACAATGAGCAGTTCTTC
- - TRBJ1-4 TRBV7-2 CASSLGTKGGKLFF TGTGCCAGCAGCTTAGGGACAAAAGGGGGAAAACTGTTTTTT
- - TRBJ2-7 TRBV14 CASSLPWRSYEQYF TGTGCCAGCAGCCTGCCCTGGCGGTCCTACGAGCAGTACTTC
TRBD1 - TRBJ2-7 TRBV10-3 CAIKRTGGENRQYF TGTGCCATCAAGAGAACAGGGGGCGAGAATAGGCAGTACTTC
TRBD1 - TRBJ2-7 TRBV7-8 CASSSRDSGAYEQYF TGTGCCAGCAGCTCTCGGGACAGTGGAGCCTACGAGCAGTACTTC
- - TRBJ1-6 TRBV2 CASSEGQNNSPLHF TGTGCCAGCAGTGAGGGGCAGAATAATTCACCCCTCCACTTT